The next 32 T cell receptor beta chains were all read from a single sample in a study of blood T cell repertoires in COVID-19. Data came from immunoSEQ multiplex PCR; TCRdb stores just in-frame clones and leaves some out. The sample holds some 500,000 clones, roughly nine tenths seen once. Sample: peripheral blood. These receptor sequences come from a woman between 45 and 65 years old with COVID-19, enrolled during active disease.

The chain uses TRBV5-1 and TRBJ2-1; 10 bases fit TRBD2. The CDR3 spans 15 residues. Trimming removed 0 bases from V and 7 bases from J; junction bases left unmatched: 4. Germline CDR1 SGHRS, CDR2 YFSETQ. This CDR3 reads CASSLGASGRNEQFF. CDR3 DNA: TGCGCCAGCAGCTTGGGGGCTAGCGGGAGAAATGAGCAGTTCTTC.

The chain has TRBV6-6 and TRBJ1-5; 8 bases align to TRBD1. CDR3 length: 15 residues. J was trimmed by 7 bases and V by 6 bases; bases with no gene match: 11. The V gene's germline CDR1 is MNHNY and CDR2 SVGAGI (reference sequence). In DNA form, the CDR3 reads TGTGCCAGCAGCGGCGGACAGGGTTCAGGCCAGCCCCAGCATTTT. Its protein is CASSGGQGSGQPQHF.

This clone has just one count. CDR3 sequence reads: CASSIPGTGGSNQPQHF. CDR3 DNA: TGTGCCAGTAGTATCCCCGGGACAGGGGGTTCCAATCAGCCCCAGCATTTT. The chain joins TRBV19 to TRBJ1-5; 11 bases are shared with TRBD1. J gave up 3 bases and V 3 bases, and 7 bases lay outside the gene matches. Germline loops: CDR1 LNHDA, CDR2 SQIVND (reference sequence). The CDR3 runs to 17 residues. Full variable domain (outside the CDR3, taken from reference TRBV19 and TRBJ1-5): DGGITQSPKYLFRKEGQNVTLSCEQNLNHDAMYWYRQDPGQGLRLIYYSQIVNDFQKGDIAEGYSVSREKKESFPLTVTSAQKNPTAFYLCASSIPGTGGSNQPQHFGDGTRLSIL.

The rearrangement joins TRBV11-2 to TRBJ2-2, with 13 bases aligning to TRBD2. Germline V gene lookup returns CDR1 SGHAT and CDR2 FQNNGV. J gave up 1 base and V 3 bases, and 5 bases lay outside the gene matches. The CDR3 is made up of 18 amino acids. For the CDR3, the DNA is TGTGCCAGCAGCTTGACTAGCGGGGGGCTGAAGAACACCGGGGAGCTGTTTTTT. Its protein product is CASSLTSGGLKNTGELFF.

The chain links TRBV27 to TRBJ2-6; D might be TRBD1 (6 bases). Trimming stripped 0 bases from V and 2 bases from J, with 8 bases between. This CDR3 contains 16 residues. Germline CDR1 reads MNHEY; CDR2 reads SMNVEV (reference sequence). Here the CDR3 DNA reads TGTGCCAGCAGTTTATCCGCAGGGGCTGGGGCCAACGTCCTGACTTTC. The encoded protein is CASSLSAGAGANVLTF.

The chain has TRBV2 and TRBJ1-3; 7 bases agree with TRBD1. The CDR3 covers 14 residues. Germline values: CDR1 SNHLY, CDR2 FYNNEI. J was trimmed by 4 bases and V by 8 bases; bases with no gene match: 8. The CDR3 is CASAGTVIGNTIYF. The CDR3 nucleotides read TGTGCCAGCGCCGGGACAGTTATAGGAAACACCATATATTTT.

The rearrangement uses TRBV27 and TRBJ2-7; D might be TRBD2 (5 bases). Germline V CDR1 and CDR2: MNHEY, SMNVEV (reference sequence). The CDR3 has 15 residues. V was cut by 8 bases and J by 3 bases, with 20 bases left in between. This CDR3 reads CASFPTRTRSYEQYF. The CDR3 DNA sequence: TGTGCCAGCTTCCCTACTAGGACGCGGAGCTACGAGCAGTACTTC.

The V and J genes are TRBV7-8 and TRBJ1-1, with TRBD1 as a possible D gene (6 bases). The germline V gene encodes CDR1 SGHVS and CDR2 FQNEAQ. The CDR3 has 15 residues. V was pared by 2 bases and J by 1 base, with 11 bases between. The chain's CDR3 is CASSLTVRGNTEAFF. The CDR3 DNA reads TGTGCCAGCAGCTTAACGGTCAGGGGGAACACTGAAGCTTTCTTT.

V is TRBV11-2 and J is TRBJ2-2; perhaps TRBD1 as D (5 bases). Germline CDR1 SGHAT, CDR2 FQNNGV. The CDR3 covers 15 residues. Trimming left V 3 bases short and J 3 bases short, with 11 bases between. The CDR3 DNA reads as TGTGCCAGCAGCTTTTCAGGGTTGTACACCGGGGAGCTGTTTTTT. Its protein is CASSFSGLYTGELFF.

V usage is TRBV13 and J usage is TRBJ1-5; 8 bases align to TRBD1. Losses at the gene ends were 4 bases for V and 9 bases for J; bases not matched to a gene: 8. This CDR3 is built from 14 residues. Germline CDR1 and CDR2: PRHDT and FYEKMQ (reference sequence). The CDR3 region is CASSSGQGNRPQHF. The CDR3 DNA sequence: TGTGCCAGCAGCTCCGGACAGGGAAACCGGCCCCAGCATTTT.

The genes are TRBV4-1 and TRBJ2-1; D gene ambiguous. The V end was cut by 1 base, the J end by 8 bases, with 6 bases between. This CDR3 comprises 12 residues. Germline CDR1 is MGHRA and CDR2 is YSYEKL. CDR3 DNA sequence: TGCGCCAGCAGCCAAGGTCGGGATGAGCAGTTCTTC. Translating it yields CASSQGRDEQFF.

The chain carries TRBV5-1 and TRBJ1-2; 7 nucleotides match TRBD1. Trimming at V came to 7 bases and at J to 0 bases, leaving 6 bases not matched to a gene. CDR1 and CDR2 from the germline V gene are SGHRS and YFSETQ. The length of the CDR3 is 14 residues. CDR3 sequence reads: CASGTANSNYGYTF. The CDR3 DNA reads TGCGCCAGCGGGACAGCAAATTCTAACTATGGCTACACCTTC.

This chain connects TRBV15 to TRBJ2-7; D is possibly TRBD2 (6 bases). The CDR3 covers 16 residues. V lost 5 bases and J lost 5, with 22 bases in between. CDR1 is LNHNV, CDR2 YYDKDF, per germline (reference sequence). The CDR3 DNA reads as TGTGCCACCAGCTCCCGGAGGGACTTGGGCGGGGACGAGCAGTACTTC. Amino acid sequence: CATSSRRDLGGDEQYF.

To note about this clone: Different DNA sequences within this sample yield the same CDR3. This chain links TRBV27 with TRBJ1-1; D not resolved. This CDR3 spans 12 amino acids. Looked up from germline, CDR1 is MNHEY and CDR2 is SMNVEV (reference sequence). Trimming removed 2 bases at V and 5 bases at J, with 6 bases between. In nucleotides, the CDR3 is TGTGCCAGCAGTTTAACGGGGACTGAAGCTTTCTTT. Translated: CASSLTGTEAFF.

DNA for the CDR3: TGTGCCAGCAGCCGGACACCGAACACCGGGGAGCTGTTTTTT. This translates into CASSRTPNTGELFF. The chain joins TRBV5-5 to TRBJ2-2; tentatively, D is TRBD1 (5 bases). CDR1 and CDR2 from the germline V gene are SGHKS and YYEKEE (reference sequence). The CDR3 covers 14 residues. V was trimmed by 4 bases and J by 0 bases, leaving 7 bases between them.

V and J are TRBV12-3 or TRBV12-4 and TRBJ1-5; the D is unclear. This CDR3 region has 13 residues. Trimming stripped 6 bases from V and 1 base from J, with 7 bases between. The CDR3, as DNA: TGTGCCAGCAGCTCGCTAAGCAATCAGCCCCAGCATTTT. This translates into CASSSLSNQPQHF.

J is TRBJ1-1 and V is TRBV12-3 or TRBV12-4, with D maybe TRBD1 (5 bases). V was trimmed by 3 bases and J by 5 bases, leaving 10 bases between them. This CDR3 contains 13 residues. CDR3 region: CASSFPRQTEAFF. The CDR3 nucleotides read TGTGCCAGCAGTTTCCCCCGACAGACTGAAGCTTTCTTT.

The chain is built from TRBV29-1 and TRBJ2-1, with 8 bases matching TRBD2. The CDR3 sequence is 14 residues long. The germline gives CDR1 SQVTM, CDR2 ANQGSEA. J gave up 4 bases and V 5 bases, and 7 bases lay outside the gene matches. CDR3 sequence reads: CSVLAGLYYNEQFF. CDR3 DNA sequence: TGCAGCGTTTTAGCGGGGCTCTATTACAATGAGCAGTTCTTC.

This clone turned up a few times. In the same sample, other DNA sequences code for this CDR3. The chain joins TRBV10-3 to TRBJ2-7; 7 nucleotides agree with TRBD1. This CDR3 comprises 16 residues. Trimming cost V 0 bases and J 5 bases; bases outside gene matches: 10. CDR1 and CDR2 from the germline V gene are ENHRY and SYGVKD. The DNA of the CDR3 is TGTGCCATCAGTGAGTCGACCCGGACAGGACGAAACGAGCAGTACTTC. It encodes CAISESTRTGRNEQYF.

The V gene is TRBV7-2, the J gene TRBJ2-5, with TRBD2 matching over 7 bases. The CDR3 is made up of 14 amino acids. In germline, CDR1 is SGHTA, CDR2 FQGNSA. Losses at the gene ends were 0 bases for V and 5 bases for J; bases not matched to a gene: 3. In DNA, the CDR3 is TGTGCCAGCAGCTTAGCGTTGGGGGGGGAGACCCAGTACTTC. It encodes CASSLALGGETQYF.

This clone has a handful of counts. J is TRBJ1-6 and V is TRBV6-5; 8 bases are a match to TRBD1. The V gene's germline CDR1 is MNHEY and CDR2 SVGAGI. V trimming: 6 bases; J trimming: 7 bases; junction bases outside the gene matches: 8. The CDR3 totals 15 residues. CDR3: CASSRQAGGNSPLHF. As DNA, the CDR3 is TGTGCCAGCAGCCGCCAGGCAGGGGGCAATTCACCCCTCCACTTT.

The gene calls are TRBV7-2 and TRBJ1-4; D possibly corresponds to TRBD1 (6 bases). This CDR3 has 13 residues. Trimming cost V 5 bases and J 8 bases, with 12 bases left between them. Looked up from germline, CDR1 is SGHTA and CDR2 is FQGNSA. The CDR3 here is CASSRGQPEKLFF. DNA of the CDR3: TGTGCCAGCAGCCGCGGACAGCCAGAAAAACTGTTTTTT.

This rearrangement joins TRBV7-3 to TRBJ2-1; 9 nucleotides agree with TRBD2. From germline, CDR1 is SGHTA and CDR2 FQGTGA. This CDR3 spans 15 amino acids. V trimming: 2 bases; J trimming: 4 bases; junction bases outside the gene matches: 3. The CDR3 DNA reads TGTGCCAGCAGCTTAGGCCTAGCGGGGTACAATGAGCAGTTCTTC. The encoded protein is CASSLGLAGYNEQFF.

The rearrangement links TRBV7-2 to TRBJ1-1; D remains unclear. The CDR3 has 16 amino acids. Germline V gives CDR1 SGHTA, CDR2 FQGNSA. Trimming removed 0 bases at V and 1 base at J, with 12 bases between. CDR3 nucleotides: TGTGCCAGCAGCTTAGCGCGCCTACGTCAGAACACTGAAGCTTTCTTT. Its translation is CASSLARLRQNTEAFF.

The V gene is TRBV9, the J gene TRBJ2-3; 9 bases match TRBD2. The CDR3 length is 16 residues. In germline, CDR1 is SGDLS, CDR2 YYNGEE. J was trimmed by 2 bases and V by 0 bases; bases with no gene match: 4. Here the CDR3 reads CASSVVSSGATDTQYF. The CDR3 bases are TGTGCCAGCAGCGTAGTGTCTAGCGGGGCCACAGATACGCAGTATTTT.

CDR3 nucleotides: TGTGCCAGCAGCTTAGGGGACTATGGCTACACCTTC. Its protein product is CASSLGDYGYTF. The V call is TRBV5-5, the J call TRBJ1-2, with a weak D call TRBD1 (5 bases). This CDR3 is built from 12 residues. V was shortened by 2 bases and J by 3 bases, with 5 bases between the two germline ends. Germline CDR1 reads SGHKS; CDR2 reads YYEKEE (reference sequence).

The chain is built from TRBV6-2 or TRBV6-3 and TRBJ1-1; no clear D gene. Germline V gene data show CDR1 as MNHEY and CDR2 as SVGEGT. The CDR3 length is 14 residues. Trimming cost V 2 bases and J 10 bases, with 17 bases left between them. The DNA for the CDR3 is TGTGCCAGCAGTTACGAACCCCTCAGTCCGGGAGCTTTCTTT. This codes for CASSYEPLSPGAFF.

This chain links TRBV5-4 with TRBJ1-4; tentative D call: TRBD1 (5 bases). The CDR3 extends over 15 amino acids. V was shortened by 0 bases and J by 8 bases, with 14 bases between the two germline ends. Germline V lookup: CDR1 SGHNT, CDR2 YYREEE (reference sequence). CDR3 region: CASSLVGGSNEKLFF. In nucleotides, the CDR3 is TGTGCCAGCAGCTTGGTGGGGGGGAGTAACGAAAAACTGTTTTTT.

This rearrangement joins TRBV11-2 to TRBJ1-3; D is unresolved. There are 12 residues in the CDR3. CDR1 is SGHAT and CDR2 is FQNNGV in the germline V gene. V lost 7 bases to trimming and J lost 13 bases, with 17 bases between them. CDR3 loop: CASTPDPGSIYF. As DNA, the CDR3 is TGTGCCAGCACCCCCGATCCCGGGTCAATATATTTT.

This chain joins TRBV6-5 and TRBJ1-5, with a weak D call TRBD1 (6 bases). Germline lookup yields CDR1 MNHEY and CDR2 SVGAGI. CDR3 size: 15 residues. Deletions cut 5 bases from V and 1 base from J, with 12 bases between. CDR3: CASSTQGGSNQPQHF. The CDR3 region has the DNA TGTGCCAGCAGTACACAGGGAGGGAGCAATCAGCCCCAGCATTTT.

The genes are TRBV6-4 and TRBJ2-5, with a weak D call TRBD2 (5 bases). V lost 8 bases and J 1 base, leaving 11 bases between the germline ends. CDR1 is MRHNA and CDR2 is SNTAGT in the germline V gene. The CDR3 contains 13 residues. CDR3 loop: CASHQRVQETQYF. CDR3 nucleotide sequence: TGTGCCAGCCACCAGAGGGTCCAAGAGACCCAGTACTTC.

The chain joins TRBV7-6 to TRBJ1-4; D is undetermined. The V end lost 0 bases, the J end lost 6 bases, and 11 bases lay between the germline ends. The CDR3 totals 15 residues. Germline V gene lookup returns CDR1 SGHVS and CDR2 FNYEAQ. The CDR3 here is CASSLANGVDEKLFF. DNA of the CDR3: TGTGCCAGCAGCTTAGCGAACGGGGTGGATGAAAAACTGTTTTTT.